The next 26 T cell receptor beta chains were all read from a single sample in a study of Graves' ophthalmopathy and Graves' hyperthyroidism. CDR3 regions of TCR beta were amplified from RNA transcripts. Investigators did first-round RT-PCR with HTBI primers, then second-round multiplex PCR. TCRdb reanalysed the multiplex PCR reads using MiXCR and keeps one entry per CDR3 protein. The top ten hold over 3.5% of the sample, which has 500,000 to 600,000 distinct CDR3 sequences, less than 45% seen once. Sequencing was carried out using peripheral blood or thyroid tissue (not recorded which). Every receptor here comes from an adult man with Graves' hyperthyroidism.

This clonotype was seen a handful of times. The chain links TRBV5-1 to TRBJ2-7, with D perhaps matching TRBD1 (5 bases). Trimming removed 0 bases at V and 4 bases at J, with 11 bases between. CDR3 length: 14 amino acids. The germline CDR1 and CDR2 sequences are SGHRS and YFSETQ. The CDR3 spells CASSLERTPYEQYF. CDR3 DNA sequence: TGCGCCAGCAGCTTGGAGAGGACACCATACGAGCAGTACTTC.

The CDR3: CASSVDTGLSGGEQYF. CDR3 coding DNA: TGTGCCAGCAGCGTAGACACAGGTCTCTCCGGGGGCGAGCAGTACTTC. The chain uses TRBV25-1 and TRBJ2-7, with a possible D match to TRBD2 (6 bases). Germline V CDR1 and CDR2: MGHDK, SYGVNS. The CDR3 runs to 16 residues. Trimming stripped 6 bases from V and 6 bases from J, with 24 bases between.

This clonotype was observed a few times. The J gene is TRBJ1-2, the V gene TRBV19; 10 nucleotides agree with TRBD1. The CDR3 covers 16 residues. J was trimmed by 2 bases and V by 6 bases; bases with no gene match: 9. CDR1 and CDR2 from the germline V gene are LNHDA and SQIVND (reference sequence). The DNA of the CDR3 is TGTGCCAGTAGGGCGCCGGGACAGGGGACGAACTATGGCTACACCTTC. Its protein is CASRAPGQGTNYGYTF.

The chain combines TRBV2 with TRBJ2-1, with TRBD1 identical over 9 bases. V gave up 6 bases and J gave up 6 bases; unmatched junction bases: 9. CDR3 length: 15 amino acids. Germline V gene data show CDR1 as SNHLY and CDR2 as FYNNEI. CDR3 DNA: TGTGCCAGCAGCCCCCGGACAGGGGCTCGCAATGAGCAGTTCTTC. Translation: CASSPRTGARNEQFF.

The gene calls are TRBV20-1 and TRBJ2-5; possibly TRBD2 for D (5 bases). The V end lost 6 bases, the J end lost 10 bases, and 27 bases lay between the germline ends. Germline V lookup: CDR1 DFQATT, CDR2 SNEGSKA (reference sequence). The CDR3 has 15 residues. CDR3 residues: CSASRSDTGGRIQYF. CDR3 bases: TGCAGTGCCAGCCGCTCCGACACCGGCGGGCGCATCCAGTACTTC.

With regard to this clonotype: Because it lacks the conserved phenylalanine or tryptophan at the end, this CDR3 is likely a read error. This sequence joins TRBV20-1 and TRBJ1-1, with D maybe TRBD1 (6 bases). The germline V gene encodes CDR1 DFQATT and CDR2 SNEGSKA (reference sequence). CDR3 length: 12 residues. CDR3 sequence: CSARGWDTEAFL. The DNA of the CDR3 is TGCAGTGCTAGAGGCTGGGACACTGAGGCTTTCCTT.

This clonotype was observed a handful of times. The chain joins TRBV28 to TRBJ1-2, with D uncertain. The CDR3 covers 16 residues. Between the trimmed V and J ends, which lost 4 bases and 0 bases, there was a span of 15 bases. Germline CDR1 and CDR2: MDHEN and SYDVKM. The CDR3 loop is CASSSWTGDANYGYTF. Written as DNA, the CDR3 is TGTGCCAGCAGTTCGTGGACCGGGGATGCTAACTATGGCTACACCTTC.

The chain is built from TRBV7-9 and TRBJ1-1; a weak D match, TRBD1 (5 bases). Trimming stripped 3 bases from V and 6 bases from J, with 14 bases between. CDR1 and CDR2 (germline): SEHNR, FQNEAQ (reference sequence). The CDR3 extends over 14 amino acids. CDR3 sequence (DNA): TGTGCCAGCAGCTTGGCTGGGGGTGTATCTGAAGCTTTCTTT. This encodes CASSLAGGVSEAFF.

This clonotype was seen a handful of times. The chain is built from TRBV7-8 and TRBJ1-1; D gene unclear. V was pared by 6 bases and J by 4 bases, with 15 bases between. There are 14 residues in the CDR3. The germline V gene encodes CDR1 SGHVS and CDR2 FQNEAQ. The CDR3 sequence: CASSSDTGSTEAFF. As DNA, the CDR3 is TGTGCCAGCAGTTCAGACACGGGGTCCACTGAAGCTTTCTTT.

A remark on this clonotype: One end of the junction does not line up with germline, which may come from a read error. The chain recombines TRBV19 with TRBJ2-7; 12 bases fit TRBD2. This CDR3 is built from 16 residues. Germline CDR1 and CDR2: LNHDA and SQIVND (reference sequence). CDR3 amino acids: CASSTPGLAGSYEQYF. The CDR3 nucleotides read TGTGCCAGCAGTACACCGGGACTAGCGGGTTCCTACGAGCAGTACTTC. Variable domain in full (rest from reference TRBV19 and TRBJ2-7): DGGITQSPKYLFRKEGQNVTLSCEQNLNHDAMYWYRQDPGQGLRLIYYSQIVNDFQKGDIAEGYSVSREKKESFPLTVTSAQKNPTAFYLCASSTPGLAGSYEQYFGPGTRLTVT.

The genes are TRBV29-1 and TRBJ2-5; 8 bases line up with TRBD1. Trimming at V came to 6 bases and at J to 2 bases, leaving 5 bases not matched to a gene. From germline, CDR1 is SQVTM and CDR2 ANQGSEA. This CDR3 has 13 amino acids. For the CDR3, the DNA is TGCAGCGTCGCCCAGGGGGCGCAAGAGACCCAGTACTTC. Amino acid sequence: CSVAQGAQETQYF.

This clonotype was detected ten times or more. The V gene is TRBV9, the J gene TRBJ2-5; D gene unclear. Germline CDR1 reads SGDLS; CDR2 reads YYNGEE. The CDR3 spans 13 residues. V was cut by 0 bases and J by 2 bases, with 5 bases left in between. Written as DNA, the CDR3 is TGTGCCAGCAGCGTAGTTGGGCAAGAGACCCAGTACTTC. It yields the protein CASSVVGQETQYF.

This clonotype was observed at least ten times. The chain recombines TRBV7-9 with TRBJ2-5; TRBD2 might be the D (5 bases). The CDR3 contains 14 residues. V lost 3 bases and J 1 base, leaving 9 bases between the germline ends. The germline V gene has CDR1 SEHNR and CDR2 FQNEAQ (reference sequence). Here the CDR3 reads CASSFGGFQETQYF. For the CDR3, the DNA is TGTGCCAGCAGCTTCGGAGGATTCCAAGAGACCCAGTACTTC.

This chain links TRBV20-1 with TRBJ2-7; 9 bases map to TRBD2. This CDR3 is 12 amino acids long. After removal of 4 bases from V and 10 bases from J, the junction contained 8 bases not matched to a gene. CDR1 is DFQATT, CDR2 SNEGSKA, per germline (reference sequence). CDR3 DNA sequence: TGCAGTGCTACACCCCTAGCGGGAAGTCAGTACTTC. It encodes CSATPLAGSQYF.

The rearrangement uses TRBV11-3 and TRBJ1-5; a possible D gene is TRBD1 (5 bases). CDR1 is SGHNT, CDR2 YENEEA, per germline. CDR3 length: 14 amino acids. V lost 5 bases and J 7 bases, leaving 15 bases between the germline ends. CDR3 in amino acids: CASSQDRGFQPQHF. The CDR3 DNA follows: TGTGCCAGCAGCCAAGATAGGGGATTCCAGCCCCAGCATTTT.

This clonotype has ten or more counts. J is TRBJ2-2 and V is TRBV2; a possible D gene is TRBD1 (6 bases). The germline V gene encodes CDR1 SNHLY and CDR2 FYNNEI. This CDR3 has 13 residues. With 5 bases removed from V and 7 bases from J, the gap between germline ends came to 11 bases. The CDR3 loop reads CASSFRGGGELFF. In DNA, the CDR3 is TGTGCCAGCAGTTTCAGGGGTGGCGGGGAGCTGTTTTTT.

This clonotype was counted many times. V usage is TRBV19 and J usage is TRBJ1-2; 7 positions match TRBD1. Losses at the gene ends were 9 bases for V and 0 bases for J; bases not matched to a gene: 7. The germline gives CDR1 LNHDA, CDR2 SQIVND (reference sequence). CDR3 size: 14 residues. CDR3 coding DNA: TGTGCCAGCGCCCCACAGGGGACTAACTATGGCTACACCTTC. This gives the protein CASAPQGTNYGYTF.

This clonotype came up many times. The rearrangement joins TRBV5-6 to TRBJ2-5; D may be TRBD2 (7 bases). CDR1 and CDR2 (germline): SGHDT, YYEEEE. The CDR3 length is 18 residues. Trimming pared 0 bases from V and 5 bases from J, leaving 23 bases between. In DNA, the CDR3 is TGTGCCAGCAGCTTGGATGGTATAGTGGGGGGGCCCGATGAGACCCAGTACTTC. Its translation is CASSLDGIVGGPDETQYF.

Ten or more counts support this clonotype. This rearrangement joins TRBV5-1 to TRBJ1-1; D gene ambiguous. The ends were cut back, 0 bases at V and 6 bases at J, with 6 bases in the middle. The CDR3 contains 12 residues. Germline V gene sequence: CDR1 SGHRS, CDR2 YFSETQ. For the CDR3, the DNA is TGCGCCAGCAGCTTGGTAATCCCTGAAGCTTTCTTT. It translates to CASSLVIPEAFF.

Ten or more counts support this clonotype. The genes are TRBV5-1 and TRBJ1-2; D is ambiguous. The CDR3 loop spans 13 amino acids. From germline, CDR1 is SGHRS and CDR2 YFSETQ. The ends were cut back, 0 bases at V and 7 bases at J, with 10 bases in the middle. The CDR3 nucleotides read TGCGCCAGCAGCTTGGATCCCCGCGGTGGCTACACCTTC. Translated, it gives CASSLDPRGGYTF. Filled out from reference TRBV5-1 and TRBJ1-2, the complete variable domain reads KAGVTQTPRYLIKTRGQQVTLSCSPISGHRSVSWYQQTPGQGLQFLFEYFSETQRNKGNFPGRFSGRQFSNSRSEMNVSTLELGDSALYLCASSLDPRGGYTFGSGTRLTVV.

This clonotype appeared many times. V gene TRBV19 combines with J gene TRBJ2-7; 10 bases agree with TRBD2. The CDR3 length is 14 residues. Looked up from germline, CDR1 is LNHDA and CDR2 is SQIVND (reference sequence). The J segment lost 3 bases and the V segment lost 7 bases, leaving 6 bases of the junction unmatched. The CDR3 DNA sequence: TGTGCCAGTACCACCACTAGCGGGGACTACGAGCAGTACTTC. It is translated as CASTTTSGDYEQYF.

About this clonotype: The junction differs from germline at one of its ends, possibly a read error. The chain uses TRBV7-9 and TRBJ2-7, with 11 bases matching TRBD1. Looked up from germline, CDR1 is SEHNR and CDR2 is FQNEAQ (reference sequence). The CDR3 runs to 16 residues. CDR3 protein: CAGSSPRDRGSYEQYF. Here the CDR3 DNA reads TGTGCCGGCAGTTCCCCCAGGGACAGGGGGTCCTACGAGCAGTACTTC.

The sample holds a few counts of this clonotype. V usage is TRBV24-1 and J usage is TRBJ2-3; no firm D call. CDR3 length equals 15 residues. Per the germline V gene, CDR1 is KGHDR and CDR2 is SFDVKD. V lost 0 bases to trimming and J lost 12 bases, with 18 bases between them. The CDR3 nucleotides are TGTGCCACCAGTGATTTGCGCACAAACGGGCTACCACAGTATTTT. This encodes CATSDLRTNGLPQYF.

In this sample, this clonotype turned up a few times. The chain combines TRBV5-8 with TRBJ1-2; TRBD1 matches at 9 bases. The CDR3 has 18 residues. The ends lost 1 base at V and 2 bases at J; junction bases unmatched: 12. Germline CDR1 reads SGHTS; CDR2 reads YDEGEE. CDR3 residues: CASSLTGTGMGVNYGYTF. The CDR3 DNA sequence: TGTGCCAGCAGCTTGACCGGGACAGGGATGGGAGTAAACTATGGCTACACCTTC.

This clonotype was recorded many times. The chain couples TRBV10-3 to TRBJ2-6; D ambiguous. The CDR3 is made up of 17 amino acids. V lost 0 bases and J lost 2, with 11 bases in between. Germline V gene lookup returns CDR1 ENHRY and CDR2 SYGVKD. CDR3 coding DNA: TGTGCCATCAGTGAGTCGTGGAAAAAGGCTGGGGCCAACGTCCTGACTTTC. Residues: CAISESWKKAGANVLTF.

This clonotype appeared many times. The chain links TRBV9 to TRBJ1-5; perhaps TRBD1 as D (5 bases). CDR3 length equals 15 residues. Germline CDR1 reads SGDLS; CDR2 reads YYNGEE. V was trimmed by 0 bases and J by 5 bases, leaving 12 bases between them. CDR3 residues: CASSVGGYEDQPQHF. In nucleotides, the CDR3 is TGTGCCAGCAGCGTAGGGGGGTACGAGGATCAGCCCCAGCATTTT. The full variable domain, its missing parts supplied by reference TRBV9 and TRBJ1-5, is DSGVTQTPKHLITATGQRVTLRCSPRSGDLSVYWYQQSLDQGLQFLIQYYNGEERAKGNILERFSAQQFPDLHSELNLSSLELGDSALYFCASSVGGYEDQPQHFGDGTRLSIL.